Sequencing of this TCR beta chain was carried out in a study of post-analysis software for immune sequencing data. Study-level information: The disease courses covered relapsing-remitting, secondary progressive and progressive-relapsing multiple sclerosis. Findings and limits, study-wide: Strong co-clustering by F measure linked samples that shared a preparation batch. Normalized Chao1 diversity was significantly lower in multiple sclerosis patients than in controls. Among 5 or 6 TRBV segments more frequent in patients than controls were TRBV5-6, TRBV5-1 and TRBV20-1.

This clonotype has ten or more counts. Its cognate antigen is unknown. V lost 4 bases and J lost 2; bases outside the gene matches: 6. Germline CDR1 and CDR2: SGHRS and YFSETQ. The length of the CDR3 is 16 residues. Unique molecular identifiers featured in each of the TCR beta cDNA libraries. TCRdb fed the PCR reads into MiXCR, producing one record per CDR3 protein. The sample consists of under 200,000 distinct CDR3 sequences, roughly 28% of them appearing once. The origin of this receptor is a girl aged 2 to 17 with multiple sclerosis. The sample consisted of blood. This sequence joins TRBV5-1 and TRBJ2-5; 12 bases fit TRBD2. The chain's CDR3 is CASSMTSGRLQETQYF. The CDR3 coding sequence is TGCGCCAGCAGCATGACTAGCGGGAGATTACAAGAGACCCAGTACTTC. Full variable domain (rest looked up from reference TRBV5-1 and TRBJ2-5): KAGVTQTPRYLIKTRGQQVTLSCSPISGHRSVSWYQQTPGQGLQFLFEYFSETQRNKGNFPGRFSGRQFSNSRSEMNVSTLELGDSALYLCASSMTSGRLQETQYFGPGTRLLVL.